This TCR beta chain was observed in a study of T cell repertoires in aging, cancer and after chemotherapy. Peripheral blood genomic DNA, not sorted cells or RNA, was the template. Study outcomes and limitations: Healthy donors lost TCR diversity with age mainly through richness, cancer patients through richness and evenness. Age-matched healthy donors had significantly more diverse, less clonal blood TCR repertoires than untreated cancer patients. In each cancer cohort, median generation probability increased across chemotherapy, suggesting thymic output rebounded.

A mixed TRB-A/B primer pool amplified rearranged TRB by multiplex touch-down PCR. From the multiplex PCR reads, TCRdb called clonotypes with MiXCR, one entry per CDR3 protein. The data contain 870 or so distinct CDR3 sequences, approximately 57% of them singletons. Details on this clonotype: Its target is not known.

This TCR came from a human donor with a blood cancer. Sequencing was done on a sample of blood.

The CDR3 sequence is CASSVQGGNQPQHF. CDR3 nucleotides: TGCGCCAGCAGCGTTCAGGGGGGCAATCAGCCCCAGCATTTT. This chain joins TRBV10-2 and TRBJ1-5, with 7 bases lining up with TRBD1. J was trimmed by 2 bases and V by 6 bases; bases with no gene match: 4. The germline V gene has CDR1 WSHSY and CDR2 SAAADI. The length of the CDR3 is 14 residues.